Listed below are T cell receptor beta chains from one sample, sequenced in a study of PD-1 blockade in mismatch repair-deficient tumors. TCRdb's table, derived via immunoSEQ multiplex PCR, lists solely in-frame clones and lacks some. The sample has about 130,000 clones; 88% are singletons. This specimen consisted of peripheral blood, obtained 70 to 72 weeks after starting pembrolizumab. These receptor sequences come from an adult with mismatch repair-deficient cancer. The CDR3 runs from the conserved cysteine through the conserved F or W.

j_gene	v_gene	CDR3aa
TRBJ2-1	TRBV25-1	CASSEYKEVNEQFF
TRBJ2-7	TRBV11-2	CASSLPKLAVGPYEQYF
TRBJ1-2	TRBV6-6	CASSYISGFYGYTF
TRBJ2-7	TRBV4-2	CASSQGVEQYF
TRBJ2-7	TRBV19	CASSTGRTTYEQYF
TRBJ2-3	TRBV5-1	CASSWGTSGTSTDTQYF
TRBJ1-4	TRBV5-4	CASSLEGYNEKLFF
TRBJ2-3	TRBV30	CAWSLQGASTDTQYF
TRBJ2-3	TRBV27	CASSLRPGDTQYF
TRBJ2-4	TRBV7-9	CASSLVVGGPKNIQYF
TRBJ1-2	TRBV6-1	CASRTGTAIYGYTF
TRBJ2-5	TRBV9	CASSPRDRQETQYF
TRBJ2-7	TRBV2	CASSEFPSPGGLGDEQYF
TRBJ1-4	TRBV5-5	CASTAGSNEKLFF
TRBJ2-3	TRBV6-1	CASSGVEGGLTDTQYF
TRBJ2-7	TRBV10-3	CAISPSWDRGGEQYF
TRBJ2-3	TRBV30	CAWRESFLSSTDTQYF
TRBJ2-3	TRBV7-9	CASSLVSEGDLNTQYF
TRBJ2-7	TRBV9	CASSAGTSPHYEQYF
TRBJ1-1	TRBV5-6	CASSFGGEWTEAFF
TRBJ1-1	TRBV6-1	CASIWGTEAFF
TRBJ2-5	TRBV7-9	CASSSGQFQETQYF